This TCR beta chain was recorded in a study of blood T cells in healthy people across ages. This CDR3 contains 15 residues. From germline, CDR1 is SNHLY and CDR2 FYNNEI. V was pared by 4 bases and J by 4 bases, with 17 bases between. Only a few counts were recorded for this clonotype. It was with a sample-barcoded 5' primer and a J-beta primer mix that a second PCR of about 6 to 12 cycles was run. TCRdb used MiXCR to reprocess the 5' RACE reads, holding one entry per CDR3 protein. The sample has around 870,000 distinct CDR3 sequences, around 30% seen once. The sequence derives from a woman of 80 years or more in good health. This sequence joins TRBV2 and TRBJ2-7, with a possible D match to TRBD1 (5 bases). What was sequenced was blood. CDR3 coding DNA: TGTGCCAGCAGTGGCCCTTTTGGGGCCCAATACGAGCAGTACTTC. Its translation: CASSGPFGAQYEQYF.